The sequence of this T cell receptor beta chain was determined in a study of graft-versus-host responses after intestinal transplantation. Sequencing was performed with immunoSEQ multiplex PCR; in TCRdb, only in-frame clones are kept and a portion is missing. The sample yields under 150,000 clones, approximately 92% seen once. As concerns this clone: Its specificity is not known.

Trimming removed 5 bases at V and 1 base at J, with 14 bases between. Germline values: CDR1 MNHNY, CDR2 SVGAGI (reference sequence). The length of the CDR3 is 15 residues. The material sequenced was unstimulated CD4+ T cells sorted from spleen or lymph node cells, taken before intestinal transplant. This chain joins TRBV6-6 and TRBJ1-1; D not resolved. The receptor was isolated from a human donor who received an intestinal transplant. The CDR3 loop reads CASSPPDPENTEAFF. DNA of the CDR3: TGTGCCAGCAGTCCGCCGGACCCTGAGAACACTGAAGCTTTCTTT.